What follows are 11 T cell receptor beta chains derived from one specimen sequenced in a study of cytotoxic CD8 clonotypes in ibrutinib-treated CLL (TCRdb year 2021). The time point label on this specimen signifies: 24 months on ibrutinib. Library preparation employed the immunoSEQ multiplex PCR assay. Here the immuneACCESS table is served through TCRdb, limited to in-frame sequences with V and J called. Missing clones are a known gap in these copies; in checked studies unresolved V genes cover under half, and the rest lacks a known reason. The sample data list almost 250,000 clones, and 70% of these were observed just once. The ten most abundant clones make up over 15% of the sample. The sequences come from PBMCs, collected after 24 months of ibrutinib treatment. Receptor source: a human donor with chronic lymphocytic leukemia.

This clone was seen repeatedly, ten times or more. The chain carries TRBV19 and TRBJ2-1; TRBD2 agrees at 7 bases. V trimming: 5 bases; J trimming: 7 bases; junction bases outside the gene matches: 5. The CDR3 loop spans 13 amino acids. From germline, CDR1 is LNHDA and CDR2 SQIVND (reference sequence). This CDR3 reads CASSPSGMNEQFF. As DNA, the CDR3 is TGTGCCAGTAGTCCCAGCGGGATGAATGAGCAGTTCTTC. The whole variable domain, remainder taken from reference TRBV19 and TRBJ2-1, is DGGITQSPKYLFRKEGQNVTLSCEQNLNHDAMYWYRQDPGQGLRLIYYSQIVNDFQKGDIAEGYSVSREKKESFPLTVTSAQKNPTAFYLCASSPSGMNEQFFGPGTRLTVL.

This clone has a handful of counts. The rearrangement joins TRBV13 to TRBJ2-7; D remains unclear. The CDR3 totals 13 residues. Trimming removed 4 bases at V and 4 bases at J, with 11 bases between. Germline assignment: CDR1 PRHDT and CDR2 FYEKMQ (reference sequence). The CDR3 DNA reads as TGTGCCAGCAGCTCCTCGGAAGGTTACGAGCAGTACTTC. Amino acids: CASSSSEGYEQYF.

This clone was counted only a few times. This chain uses TRBV9 with TRBJ2-2; possible D gene TRBD2, 6 bases. Germline loops: CDR1 SGDLS, CDR2 YYNGEE. V lost 2 bases and J lost 2, with 7 bases in between. The CDR3 sequence is 14 residues long. The CDR3, as DNA: TGTGCCAGCAGCGTTAGCGGTAACACCGGGGAGCTGTTTTTT. It specifies CASSVSGNTGELFF.

CDR3 in amino acids: CASSYPKGQINEKLFF. Written as DNA, the CDR3 is TGTGCCAGCAGTTACCCCAAGGGACAGATAAATGAAAAACTGTTTTTT. V usage is TRBV6-6 and J usage is TRBJ1-4; TRBD1 aligns across 7 bases. Trimming removed 2 bases from V and 5 bases from J; junction bases left unmatched: 8. This CDR3 is built from 16 residues. CDR1 is MNHNY and CDR2 is SVGAGI in the germline V gene (reference sequence).

The table lists this clone with a few counts. The V and J genes are TRBV9 and TRBJ2-7; D perhaps matches TRBD2 (5 bases). The CDR3 is made up of 14 amino acids. Germline V gene sequence: CDR1 SGDLS, CDR2 YYNGEE. The V end lost 0 bases, the J end lost 3 bases, and 10 bases lay between the germline ends. The CDR3 protein is CASSVGHGSYEQYF. The CDR3 DNA sequence: TGTGCCAGCAGCGTAGGTCATGGGAGCTACGAGCAGTACTTC.

V gene TRBV6-5 combines with J gene TRBJ2-3; 8 bases fit TRBD2. The V segment lost 6 bases and the J segment 1 base; nucleotides outside the gene matches: 6. In germline, CDR1 is MNHEY, CDR2 SVGAGI. This CDR3 is 15 amino acids long. CDR3 region: CASSPTSGGTDTQYF. CDR3 coding DNA: TGTGCCAGCAGCCCCACTAGCGGAGGCACAGATACGCAGTATTTT.

This clone was seen only once. The chain is built from TRBV30 and TRBJ2-5; D tentatively reads TRBD1 or TRBD2 (5 bases each). CDR1 and CDR2 (germline): GTSNPN, SVGIG (reference sequence). CDR3 length equals 14 residues. V was clipped by 4 bases and J by 2 bases, with 14 bases between them. This CDR3 reads CAWTTGTGQETQYF. As DNA, the CDR3 is TGTGCCTGGACAACCGGGACGGGACAAGAGACCCAGTACTTC. Variable domain in full (rest from reference TRBV30 and TRBJ2-5): SQTIHQWPATLVQPVGSPLSLECTVEGTSNPNLYWYRQAAGRGLQLLFYSVGIGQISSEVPQNLSASRPQDRQFILSSKKLLLSDSGFYLCAWTTGTGQETQYFGPGTRLLVL.

The CDR3 nucleotides read TGTGCCAGCAGTTTGACAGGGGATACCGGGGAGCTGTTTTTT. Translating gives CASSLTGDTGELFF. V usage is TRBV28 and J usage is TRBJ2-2; 8 bases match TRBD1. The J segment lost 5 bases and the V segment lost 3 bases, leaving 2 bases of the junction unmatched. This CDR3 region has 14 residues. Germline loops: CDR1 MDHEN, CDR2 SYDVKM.

This clone appeared once. The chain is built from TRBV5-8 and TRBJ2-1; no reliable D call. The CDR3 has 16 amino acids. Between the trimmed V and J ends, which lost 0 bases and 0 bases, there was a span of 10 bases. From germline, CDR1 is SGHTS and CDR2 YDEGEE. CDR3 in amino acids: CASSLGEVISYNEQFF. The CDR3 bases are TGTGCCAGCAGCTTGGGGGAAGTCATCTCCTACAATGAGCAGTTCTTC.

The chain links TRBV7-2 to TRBJ2-4, with D unresolved. CDR1 and CDR2 (germline): SGHTA, FQGNSA. The CDR3 runs to 13 residues. V lost 1 base, J lost 4 bases, and 5 bases lay in between. The CDR3 DNA reads as TGTGCCAGCAGCTTAGAACTGAAAAACATTCAGTACTTC. Amino acids: CASSLELKNIQYF.

The chain recombines TRBV5-8 with TRBJ2-3; D unresolved. CDR3 length: 15 residues. V was pared by 4 bases and J by 1 base, with 13 bases between. Germline V gene data show CDR1 as SGHTS and CDR2 as YDEGEE. The CDR3 reads CASSAQVRRTDTQYF. The CDR3 nucleotides read TGTGCCAGCAGCGCCCAAGTAAGACGCACAGATACGCAGTATTTT.